This T cell receptor (beta chain) was identified in a study of blood T cells in healthy people across ages. Study results and caveats: Greater diversity and more naive CD4+ cells were seen in long-lived donors than in aged donors.

The donors, all healthy, were Caucasians living in Russia, aged about 6 to 95. The sample, approximately 10 milliliters of peripheral blood, was drawn from each donor. With 1 base clipped from V and 4 bases from J, the junction kept 2 bases outside the gene matches. There are 15 residues in the CDR3. In germline, CDR1 is SGHAT, CDR2 FQNNGV. This clonotype occurred many times. Its antigen is undetermined. The use of a sample-barcoded 5' primer and a J-beta primer mix characterized a second PCR of about 7 to 12 cycles. MiXCR was run by TCRdb on the 5' RACE reads, yielding one entry per CDR3 protein. The sample includes around 650,000 distinct CDR3 sequences, 32% of them seen just once.

The receptor comes from a woman of 80 years or more in good health. The rearrangement joins TRBV11-2 to TRBJ1-4; 8 nucleotides agree with TRBD1. The sequencing input was blood. As DNA, the CDR3 is TGTGCCAGCAGCTTAGGGACAGGGTTTAATGAAAAACTGTTTTTT. Translated: CASSLGTGFNEKLFF.